This TCR beta chain was identified during a study of blood T cell repertoires in COVID-19. Sequenced by immunoSEQ multiplex PCR; TCRdb stores in-frame clones only, minus some. The repertoire includes 70,000 to 90,000 clones, nearly 90% of them detected once, and approximately 31% sits in the top ten. The ends lost 4 bases at V and 2 bases at J; junction bases unmatched: 12. The CDR3 has 16 amino acids. In germline, CDR1 is SGHRS, CDR2 YFSETQ. The chain joins TRBV5-1 to TRBJ2-7; TRBD1 matches at 7 bases. This TCR was recovered from a man in his forties or fifties with acute or convalescent COVID-19. The sequenced material came from peripheral blood. The CDR3, as DNA: TGCGCCAGCAGCCTCTACGGGACAGAGATCCCCTACGAGCAGTACTTC. The encoded protein is CASSLYGTEIPYEQYF.